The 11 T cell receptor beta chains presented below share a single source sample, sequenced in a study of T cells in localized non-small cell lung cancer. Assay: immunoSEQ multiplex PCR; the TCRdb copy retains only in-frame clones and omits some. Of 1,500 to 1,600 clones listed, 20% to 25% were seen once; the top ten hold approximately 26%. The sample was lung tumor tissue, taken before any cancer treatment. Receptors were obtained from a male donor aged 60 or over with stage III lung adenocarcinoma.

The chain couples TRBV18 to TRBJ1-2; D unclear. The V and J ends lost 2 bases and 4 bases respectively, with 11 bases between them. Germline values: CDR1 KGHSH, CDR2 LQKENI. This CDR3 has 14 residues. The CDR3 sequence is CASSPSPQSYGYTF. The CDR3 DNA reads TGTGCCAGCTCACCATCTCCCCAGAGCTATGGCTACACCTTC.

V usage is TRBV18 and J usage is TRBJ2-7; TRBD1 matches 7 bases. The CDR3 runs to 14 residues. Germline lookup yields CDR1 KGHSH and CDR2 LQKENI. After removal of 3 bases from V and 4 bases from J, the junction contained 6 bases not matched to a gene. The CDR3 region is CASSPPGQRYEQYF. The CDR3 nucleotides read TGTGCCAGCTCACCTCCGGGACAGAGGTACGAGCAGTACTTC. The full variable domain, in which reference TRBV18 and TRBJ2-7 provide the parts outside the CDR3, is NAGVMQNPRHLVRRRGQEARLRCSPMKGHSHVYWYRQLPEEGLKFMVYLQKENIIDESGMPKERFSAEFPKEGPSILRIQQVVRGDSAAYFCASSPPGQRYEQYFGPGTRLTVT.

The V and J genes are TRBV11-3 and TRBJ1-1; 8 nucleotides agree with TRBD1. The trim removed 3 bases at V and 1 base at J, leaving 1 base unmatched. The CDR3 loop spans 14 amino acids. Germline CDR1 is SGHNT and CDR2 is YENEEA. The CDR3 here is CASSFGQGNTEAFF. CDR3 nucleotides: TGTGCCAGCAGCTTTGGACAGGGGAACACTGAAGCTTTCTTT.

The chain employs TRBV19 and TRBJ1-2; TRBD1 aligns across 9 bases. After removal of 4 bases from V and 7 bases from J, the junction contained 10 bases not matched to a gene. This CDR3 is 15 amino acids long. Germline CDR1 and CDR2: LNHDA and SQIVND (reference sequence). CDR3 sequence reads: CASSTPYRGQVGYTF. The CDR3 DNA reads TGTGCCAGTAGTACGCCGTACAGGGGGCAGGTTGGCTACACCTTC.

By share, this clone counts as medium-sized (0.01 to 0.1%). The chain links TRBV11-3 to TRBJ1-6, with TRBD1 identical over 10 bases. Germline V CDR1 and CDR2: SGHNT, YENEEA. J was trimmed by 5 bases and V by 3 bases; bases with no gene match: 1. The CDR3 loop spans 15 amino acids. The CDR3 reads CASSLDRGNNSPLHF. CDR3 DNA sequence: TGTGCCAGCAGCTTGGACAGGGGGAATAATTCACCCCTCCACTTT. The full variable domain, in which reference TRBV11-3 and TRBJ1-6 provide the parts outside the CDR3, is EAGVVQSPRYKIIEKKQPVAFWCNPISGHNTLYWYLQNLGQGPELLIRYENEEAVDDSQLPKDRFSAERLKGVDSTLKIQPAELGDSAVYLCASSLDRGNNSPLHFGNGTRLTVT.

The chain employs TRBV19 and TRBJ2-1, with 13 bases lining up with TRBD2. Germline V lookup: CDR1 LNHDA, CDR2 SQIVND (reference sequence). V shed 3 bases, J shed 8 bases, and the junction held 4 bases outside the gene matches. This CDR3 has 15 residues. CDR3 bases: TGTGCCAGTAGTATGACTAGCGGGGGGTTCGATGAGCAGTTCTTC. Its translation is CASSMTSGGFDEQFF.

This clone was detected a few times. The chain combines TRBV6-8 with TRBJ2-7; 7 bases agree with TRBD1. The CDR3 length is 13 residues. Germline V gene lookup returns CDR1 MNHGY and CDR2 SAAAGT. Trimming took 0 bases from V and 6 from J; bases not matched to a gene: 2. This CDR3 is CASSYSTGSEQYF. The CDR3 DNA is TGTGCCAGCAGTTACTCGACAGGGTCCGAGCAGTACTTC.

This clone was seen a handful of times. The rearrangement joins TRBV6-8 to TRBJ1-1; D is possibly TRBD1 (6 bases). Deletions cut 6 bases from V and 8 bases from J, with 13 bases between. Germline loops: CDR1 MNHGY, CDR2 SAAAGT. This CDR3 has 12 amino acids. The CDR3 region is CASSRGTPEAFF. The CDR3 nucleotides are TGTGCCAGCAGCCGAGGGACACCAGAAGCTTTCTTT.

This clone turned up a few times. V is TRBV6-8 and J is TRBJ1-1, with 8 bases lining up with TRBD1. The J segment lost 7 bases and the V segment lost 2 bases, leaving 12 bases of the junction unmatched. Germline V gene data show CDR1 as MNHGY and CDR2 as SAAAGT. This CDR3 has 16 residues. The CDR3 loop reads CASSYLQGDSLGEAFF. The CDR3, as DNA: TGTGCCAGCAGTTACCTACAGGGGGATTCCCTGGGTGAAGCTTTCTTT.

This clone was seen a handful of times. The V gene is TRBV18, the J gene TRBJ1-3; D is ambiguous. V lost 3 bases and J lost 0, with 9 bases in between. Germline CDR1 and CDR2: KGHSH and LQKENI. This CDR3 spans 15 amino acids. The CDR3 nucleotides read TGTGCCAGCTCACCTTTCCCCGACTCTGGAAACACCATATATTTT. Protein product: CASSPFPDSGNTIYF.

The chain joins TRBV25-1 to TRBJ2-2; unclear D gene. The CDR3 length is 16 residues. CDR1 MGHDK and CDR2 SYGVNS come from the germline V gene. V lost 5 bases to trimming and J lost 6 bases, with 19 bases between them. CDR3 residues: CASSPSELGSSGELFF. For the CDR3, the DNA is TGTGCCAGCAGTCCCTCCGAGTTGGGGTCTTCCGGGGAGCTGTTTTTT.